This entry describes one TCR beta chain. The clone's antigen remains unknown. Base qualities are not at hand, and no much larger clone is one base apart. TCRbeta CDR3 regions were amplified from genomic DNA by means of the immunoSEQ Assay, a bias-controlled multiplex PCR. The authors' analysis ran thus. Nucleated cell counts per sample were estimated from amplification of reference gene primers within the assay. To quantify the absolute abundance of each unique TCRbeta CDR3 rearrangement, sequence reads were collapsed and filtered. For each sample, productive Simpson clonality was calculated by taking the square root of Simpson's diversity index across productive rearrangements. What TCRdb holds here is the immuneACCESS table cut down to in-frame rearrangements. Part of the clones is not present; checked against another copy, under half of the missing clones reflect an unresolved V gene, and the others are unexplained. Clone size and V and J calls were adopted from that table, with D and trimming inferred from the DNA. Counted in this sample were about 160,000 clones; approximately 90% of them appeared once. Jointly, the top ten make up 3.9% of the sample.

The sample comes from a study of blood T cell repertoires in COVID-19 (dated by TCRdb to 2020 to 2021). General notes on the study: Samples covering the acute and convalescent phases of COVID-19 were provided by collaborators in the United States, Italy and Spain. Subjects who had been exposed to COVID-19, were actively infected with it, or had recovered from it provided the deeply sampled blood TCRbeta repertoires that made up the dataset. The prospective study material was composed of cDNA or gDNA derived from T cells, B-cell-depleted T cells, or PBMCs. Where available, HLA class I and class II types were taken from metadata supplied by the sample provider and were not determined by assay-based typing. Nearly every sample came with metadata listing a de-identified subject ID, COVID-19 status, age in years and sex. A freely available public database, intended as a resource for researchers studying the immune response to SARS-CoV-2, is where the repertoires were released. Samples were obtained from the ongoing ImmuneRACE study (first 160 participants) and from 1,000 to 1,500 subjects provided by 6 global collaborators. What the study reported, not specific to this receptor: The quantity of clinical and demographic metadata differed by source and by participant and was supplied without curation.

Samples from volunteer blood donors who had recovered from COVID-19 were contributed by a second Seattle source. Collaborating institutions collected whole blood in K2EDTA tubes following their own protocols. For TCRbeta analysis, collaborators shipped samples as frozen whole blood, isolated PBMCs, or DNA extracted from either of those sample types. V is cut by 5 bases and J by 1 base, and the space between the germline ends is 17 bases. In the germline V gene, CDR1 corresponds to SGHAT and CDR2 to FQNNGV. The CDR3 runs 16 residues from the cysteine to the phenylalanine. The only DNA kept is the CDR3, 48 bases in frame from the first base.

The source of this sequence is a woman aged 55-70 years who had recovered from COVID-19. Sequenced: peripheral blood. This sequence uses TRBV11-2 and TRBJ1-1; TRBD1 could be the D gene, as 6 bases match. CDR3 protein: CASSQMWGRGNTEAFF. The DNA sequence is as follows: TGTGCCAGCAGCCAGATGTGGGGCAGGGGGAACACTGAAGCTTTCTTT.